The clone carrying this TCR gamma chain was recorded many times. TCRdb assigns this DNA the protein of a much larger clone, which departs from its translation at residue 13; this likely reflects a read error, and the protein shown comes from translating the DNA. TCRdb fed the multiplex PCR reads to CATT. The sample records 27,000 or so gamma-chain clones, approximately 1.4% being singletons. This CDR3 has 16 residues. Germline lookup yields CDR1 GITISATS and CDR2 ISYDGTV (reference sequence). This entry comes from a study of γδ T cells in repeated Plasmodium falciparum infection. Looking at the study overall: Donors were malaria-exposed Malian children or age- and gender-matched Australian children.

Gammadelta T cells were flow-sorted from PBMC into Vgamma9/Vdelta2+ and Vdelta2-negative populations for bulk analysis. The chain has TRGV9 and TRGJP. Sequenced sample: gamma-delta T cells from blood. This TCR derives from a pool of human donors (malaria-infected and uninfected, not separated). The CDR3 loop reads CALWEIRELGKKTKVF. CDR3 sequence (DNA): TGTGCCTTGTGGGAGATTCGAGAGTTGGGCAAAAAAACCAAGGTATTT.